The 22 T cell receptor beta chains in this list originate from one sample, sequenced in a study of a mutant IDH1 vaccine in newly diagnosed glioma. Regarding time point: baseline, week 1 (first vaccination visit). Sample treatment: pre-vaccination baseline after standard-of-care therapy. TCRdb keeps only in-frame clones here, not all; method: immunoSEQ multiplex PCR. Of approximately 92,000 clones in the sample, roughly four fifths were seen once. Sequenced material: PBMCs, taken from a glioma patient treated with radiotherapy, temozolomide or both. These receptors all stem from a woman in her 50s with glioma.

V usage is TRBV7-6 and J usage is TRBJ2-7, with a possible D match to TRBD2 (6 bases). The ends were cut back, 5 bases at V and 3 bases at J, with 14 bases in the middle. Looked up from germline, CDR1 is SGHVS and CDR2 is FNYEAQ. The CDR3 runs to 14 residues. CDR3 DNA: TGTGCCAGCAGCGACAATATGGGGGGCTACGAGCAGTACTTC. Translated, it gives CASSDNMGGYEQYF.

The V gene is TRBV4-3, the J gene TRBJ1-3; a possible D gene is TRBD1 (6 bases). Germline CDR1 LGHNA, CDR2 YSLEER. V was clipped by 4 bases and J by 0 bases, with 25 bases between them. The CDR3 covers 20 residues. The CDR3 DNA reads as TGCGCCAGCAGCCGTGAACGGGCAGGGGATTATATTAGCTCTGGAAACACCATATATTTT. Translated: CASSRERAGDYISSGNTIYF.

The chain employs TRBV7-6 and TRBJ2-2; D may be TRBD1 (6 bases). CDR3 length equals 15 residues. Germline V gives CDR1 SGHVS, CDR2 FNYEAQ. The ends were cut back, 4 bases at V and 6 bases at J, with 15 bases in the middle. The CDR3 coding sequence is TGTGCCAGCAGCTCCTCACTTGGGACACCCGGGGAGCTGTTTTTT. Translating gives CASSSSLGTPGELFF.

This chain connects TRBV6-5 to TRBJ1-4; 10 bases map to TRBD1. Germline-derived CDR1 and CDR2 are MNHEY and SVGAGI. J gave up 5 bases and V 4 bases, and 4 bases lay outside the gene matches. This CDR3 region has 15 residues. CDR3 bases: TGTGCCAGCAGTTCTACGGGACAGGGGAATGAAAAACTGTTTTTT. Encoded protein: CASSSTGQGNEKLFF.

This chain uses TRBV7-2 with TRBJ1-6; 8 bases align to TRBD1. The CDR3 is made up of 15 amino acids. Trimming took 5 bases from V and 7 from J; bases not matched to a gene: 7. The germline V gene encodes CDR1 SGHTA and CDR2 FQGNSA. CDR3 DNA sequence: TGTGCCAGCAGCACCGGACAGGGAGACAATTCACCCCTCCACTTT. Its protein is CASSTGQGDNSPLHF. The full variable domain, its missing parts supplied by reference TRBV7-2 and TRBJ1-6, is GAGVSQSPSNKVTEKGKDVELRCDPISGHTALYWYRQSLGQGLEFLIYFQGNSAPDKSGLPSDRFSAERTGGSVSTLTIQRTQQEDSAVYLCASSTGQGDNSPLHFGNGTRLTVT.

The V gene is TRBV9, the J gene TRBJ2-2; the D gene is possibly TRBD2 (5 bases). The CDR3 is 15 residues long. Deletions cut 0 bases from V and 1 base from J, with 7 bases between. Germline V gene data show CDR1 as SGDLS and CDR2 as YYNGEE. The DNA of the CDR3 is TGTGCCAGCAGCGTAGGGACTTTGAACACCGGGGAGCTGTTTTTT. Its translation: CASSVGTLNTGELFF. The whole variable domain, filled in from reference TRBV9 and TRBJ2-2, reads DSGVTQTPKHLITATGQRVTLRCSPRSGDLSVYWYQQSLDQGLQFLIQYYNGEERAKGNILERFSAQQFPDLHSELNLSSLELGDSALYFCASSVGTLNTGELFFGEGSRLTVL.

This clone appeared a few times. The V and J genes are TRBV9 and TRBJ1-2; no definite D call. Per the germline V gene, CDR1 is SGDLS and CDR2 is YYNGEE. V was clipped by 4 bases and J by 5 bases, with 9 bases between them. CDR3 length: 12 amino acids. The CDR3 nucleotides are TGTGCCAGCAGCACTAGAGGTTATGGCTACACCTTC. Encoded protein: CASSTRGYGYTF.

The rearrangement joins TRBV18 to TRBJ1-1; no clear D gene. CDR1 KGHSH and CDR2 LQKENI come from the germline V gene. There are 14 residues in the CDR3. Trimming took off 2 bases at V and 2 bases at J, with 9 bases between the two ends. CDR3 DNA: TGTGCCAGCTCACCAGGAGAATCTAACACTGAAGCTTTCTTT. Amino acid sequence: CASSPGESNTEAFF.

V gene TRBV5-6 combines with J gene TRBJ1-3; D remains ambiguous. The CDR3 is made up of 13 amino acids. Looked up from germline, CDR1 is SGHDT and CDR2 is YYEEEE. V lost 4 bases and J lost 5, with 10 bases in between. The CDR3 coding sequence is TGTGCCAGCAGCCGGACGGGCAGAAACACCATATATTTT. Protein sequence: CASSRTGRNTIYF.

The chain couples TRBV29-1 to TRBJ1-1, with D possibly TRBD1 on 5 matching bases. Trimming pared 6 bases from V and 4 bases from J, leaving 24 bases between. Germline lookup yields CDR1 SQVTM and CDR2 ANQGSEA. This CDR3 comprises 16 residues. The CDR3, as DNA: TGCAGCGTCGTGGTTACCCTCGGGGCGCGAAGCACTGAAGCTTTCTTT. As protein: CSVVVTLGARSTEAFF.

This chain uses TRBV2 with TRBJ2-2, with 11 bases matching TRBD2. V gave up 7 bases and J gave up 7 bases; unmatched junction bases: 8. The germline CDR1 and CDR2 sequences are SNHLY and FYNNEI. The CDR3 is 15 amino acids. The CDR3 DNA is TGTGCCAGCATGGGAGGACTAGCGGGTATCGGGGAGCTGTTTTTT. Its translation: CASMGGLAGIGELFF.

This clone was found once. The chain joins TRBV2 to TRBJ2-2; D may match TRBD1 or TRBD2 (5 bases each). Germline values: CDR1 SNHLY, CDR2 FYNNEI. The V end lost 4 bases, the J end lost 8 bases, and 17 bases lay between the germline ends. This CDR3 is built from 15 residues. The CDR3 spells CASSATGAPEGELFF. In DNA form, the CDR3 reads TGTGCCAGCAGTGCCACCGGGGCCCCTGAGGGGGAGCTGTTTTTT.

This clone was observed a few times. This chain joins TRBV2 and TRBJ1-5, with TRBD1 as a possible D gene (5 bases). Trimming removed 3 bases from V and 3 bases from J, with 6 bases in between. Germline V CDR1 and CDR2: SNHLY, FYNNEI. The CDR3 has 13 amino acids. The CDR3 nucleotides read TGTGCCAGCAGTGACAGGGACAATCAGCCCCAGCATTTT. Translation gives CASSDRDNQPQHF.

The V call is TRBV4-2, the J call TRBJ2-3; D is perhaps TRBD1 or TRBD2 (6 bases each). The CDR3 covers 16 residues. Trimming removed 0 bases at V and 2 bases at J, with 12 bases between. Germline V gene sequence: CDR1 LGHNA, CDR2 YNFKEQ. In nucleotides, the CDR3 is TGTGCCAGCAGCCAAGAGCCGGGGGCGAACACAGATACGCAGTATTTT. This sequence encodes CASSQEPGANTDTQYF.

V and J are TRBV18 and TRBJ1-1; the match to TRBD1 covers 9 bases. Germline assignment: CDR1 KGHSH and CDR2 LQKENI. The CDR3 extends over 16 amino acids. The junction had 11 bases not matched to a gene; V was cut back by 4 bases and J by 5 bases. The CDR3 here is CASSLLSDRGGTEAFF. The CDR3, as DNA: TGTGCCAGCTCACTCCTTTCGGACAGGGGAGGAACTGAAGCTTTCTTT.

J is TRBJ1-1 and V is TRBV7-9, with unresolved D. CDR1 is SEHNR, CDR2 FQNEAQ, per germline (reference sequence). V dropped 5 bases and J dropped 0 bases, with 10 bases sitting between them. CDR3 length: 14 residues. In DNA form, the CDR3 reads TGTGCCAGCAGCCACGGCGCCCTGAACACTGAAGCTTTCTTT. The encoded protein is CASSHGALNTEAFF.

The V gene is TRBV6-5, the J gene TRBJ1-3; TRBD1 is a possible D gene (5 bases). The CDR3 has 15 amino acids. Trimming stripped 6 bases from V and 6 bases from J, with 18 bases between. Germline V lookup: CDR1 MNHEY, CDR2 SVGAGI. This chain's CDR3 is CASSLHRGGKNTIYF. In DNA form, the CDR3 reads TGTGCCAGCAGCCTCCACCGGGGGGGTAAAAACACCATATATTTT.

This chain joins TRBV5-1 and TRBJ1-5; D is uncertain. V shed 5 bases and J shed 4 bases, with 10 bases lying between them. CDR3 size: 13 residues. CDR1 SGHRS and CDR2 YFSETQ come from the germline V gene. CDR3 protein: CASRYGENQPQHF. In DNA form, the CDR3 reads TGCGCCAGCAGATACGGGGAGAATCAGCCCCAGCATTTT.

The CDR3 protein is CATLPSRGYGYTF. The CDR3 coding sequence is TGTGCCACTCTCCCAAGTCGGGGCTATGGCTACACCTTC. The V and J genes are TRBV15 and TRBJ1-2; unclear D gene. V gave up 9 bases and J gave up 4 bases, with 15 bases separating them. The CDR3 loop spans 13 amino acids. Germline CDR1 reads LNHNV; CDR2 reads YYDKDF (reference sequence).

The J gene is TRBJ1-1, the V gene TRBV5-1, with 7 positions matching TRBD1. Germline V lookup: CDR1 SGHRS, CDR2 YFSETQ. The CDR3 covers 14 residues. V was clipped by 4 bases and J by 4 bases; unmatched bases: 7. This CDR3 is CASSRETGSTEAFF. CDR3 nucleotides: TGCGCCAGCAGCCGGGAGACAGGGTCCACTGAAGCTTTCTTT.

This rearrangement joins TRBV6-6 to TRBJ2-5; a weak D match, TRBD1 (7 bases). The CDR3 extends over 14 amino acids. Between the trimmed V and J ends, which lost 8 bases and 4 bases, there was a span of 17 bases. Germline CDR1 MNHNY, CDR2 SVGAGI (reference sequence). The CDR3 nucleotides read TGTGCCAGCGCCCCCAGACAGGGAGGAGAGACCCAGTACTTC. Protein: CASAPRQGGETQYF.

The gene calls are TRBV7-9 and TRBJ2-7; the D is unclear. The CDR3 contains 16 residues. The V end was cut by 1 base, the J end by 0 bases, with 13 bases between. Germline V gene sequence: CDR1 SEHNR, CDR2 FQNEAQ (reference sequence). CDR3 nucleotide sequence: TGTGCCAGCAGCTTAGGATGGGCAGATAGCTCCTACGAGCAGTACTTC. It is translated as CASSLGWADSSYEQYF. The variable domain in full, with the rest retrieved from reference TRBV7-9 and TRBJ2-7, is DTGVSQNPRHKITKRGQNVTFRCDPISEHNRLYWYRQTLGQGPEFLTYFQNEAQLEKSRLLSDRFSAERPKGSFSTLEIQRTEQGDSAMYLCASSLGWADSSYEQYFGPGTRLTVT.